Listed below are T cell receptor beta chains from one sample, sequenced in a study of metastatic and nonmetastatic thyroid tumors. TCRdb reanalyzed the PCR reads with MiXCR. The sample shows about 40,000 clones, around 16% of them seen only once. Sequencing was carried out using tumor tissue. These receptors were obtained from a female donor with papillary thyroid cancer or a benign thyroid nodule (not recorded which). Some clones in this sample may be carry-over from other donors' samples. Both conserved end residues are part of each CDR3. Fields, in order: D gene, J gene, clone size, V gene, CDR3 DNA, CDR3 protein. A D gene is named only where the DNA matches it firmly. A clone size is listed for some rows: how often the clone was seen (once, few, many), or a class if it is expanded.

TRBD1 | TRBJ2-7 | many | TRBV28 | TGTGCCAGCAGAGCTATCTGGGACAGGGGATACGAGCAGTACTTC | CASRAIWDRGYEQYF
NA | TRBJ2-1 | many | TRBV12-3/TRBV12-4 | TGTGCCAGCAACCAGGGAAGGGAGCAGTTCTTC | CASNQGREQFF
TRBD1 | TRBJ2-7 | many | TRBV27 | TGTGCCAGCAGTTTATCGGTGACAGGGCCTACCTACGAGCAGTACTTC | CASSLSVTGPTYEQYF
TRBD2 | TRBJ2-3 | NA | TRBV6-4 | TGTGCCAGCTCCCTACTGTATAGGACTAGAGGGAGAAAGACAAGGGGTACGCAGTATTTT | CASSLLYRTRGRKTRGTQYF
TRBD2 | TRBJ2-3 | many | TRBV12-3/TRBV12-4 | TGTGCCAGCAGTCCTGGGACTAGCGGAAGCACAGATACGCAGTATTTT | CASSPGTSGSTDTQYF
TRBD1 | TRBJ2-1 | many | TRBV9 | TGTGCCAGCAGCGTAGAAGGACAGGTGACCTACAATGAGCAGTTCTTC | CASSVEGQVTYNEQFF
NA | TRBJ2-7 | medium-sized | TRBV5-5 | TGTGCCAGCAGCTTGGGTGACAGTGCCTACGAGCAGTACTTC | CASSLGDSAYEQYF
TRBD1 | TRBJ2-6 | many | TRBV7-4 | TGTGCCAGCAGCTTAGCGGAAGGGACAGGGGCCTACTCTGGGGCCAACGTCCTGACTTTC | CASSLAEGTGAYSGANVLTF
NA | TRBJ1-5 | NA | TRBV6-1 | TGTGCCAGCAGTAGGGAACTCCGGGGCCACCAGCATTTT | CASSRELRGHQHF
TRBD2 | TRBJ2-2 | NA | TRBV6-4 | TGTGCCAGCACTAACACTGGACTAGCGGGAGGGCATCAAGGGGAGCTGTTTTTT | CASTNTGLAGGHQGELFF
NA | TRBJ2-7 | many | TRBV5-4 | TGTGCCAGCAGCTCAGCCCGCCCCGGGAGCCCTCGGGGCGAGCAGTACTTC | CASSSARPGSPRGEQYF
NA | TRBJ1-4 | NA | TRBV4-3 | TGCGCCAGCAGCCAAGACGACGGGAAACTGTTTTTT | CASSQDDGKLFF
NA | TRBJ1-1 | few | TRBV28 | TGTGCCAGCAGTTTGGGCTACACTGAAGCTTTCTTT | CASSLGYTEAFF
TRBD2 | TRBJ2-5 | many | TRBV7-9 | TGTGCCACCTCCCAAGGGACTAGCGTTCAAGAGACCCAGTACTTC | CATSQGTSVQETQYF